This T cell receptor beta chain was sequenced during a study of T cells in Graves' hyperthyroidism and ophthalmopathy. Findings and caveats of the study: Most thyroid-expanded clonotypes above 0.001 were also found in blood.

TCR beta CDR3 regions were amplified from RNA. The HTBI primer set was used in a first-round RT-PCR of the TCR CDR3. TCRdb reanalysed the multiplex PCR reads using MiXCR and keeps one entry per CDR3 protein. The sample holds some 98,000 distinct CDR3 sequences, about 40% seen once. This clonotype was seen a handful of times. Its specificity is not known. A much more abundant neighbour one base away suggests this may be a read error. Lacking the conserved final phenylalanine or tryptophan, this CDR3 likely reflects a read error. This receptor was obtained from a woman younger than 45 with Graves' hyperthyroidism. Sequenced input: peripheral blood or thyroid tissue (not recorded which).

In DNA, the CDR3 is TGTGCCAGTAAGAGGGACAGCCATCAGCCCCAGCATCTT. The encoded protein is CASKRDSHQPQHL. V usage is TRBV19 and J usage is TRBJ1-5, with 7 bases fitting TRBD1. Germline V CDR1 and CDR2: LNHDA, SQIVND (reference sequence). The CDR3 contains 13 residues. Trimming cost V 7 bases and J 5 bases; bases outside gene matches: 5.